Presented here are 23 T cell receptor beta chains from one specimen sequenced in a study of post-analysis software for immune sequencing data. Findings of the study overall: TRBV segments more frequent in patients than in controls numbered about five and included TRBV5-6, TRBV5-1 and TRBV20-1.

These receptors have no identified antigens. The library was made from cDNA and included unique molecular identifiers. TCRdb fed the PCR reads into MiXCR, producing one record per CDR3 protein. The sample yields hundreds of thousands of distinct CDR3 sequences, 25% to 30% seen once. The sample was blood. Source of these receptors: a girl aged 10 to 17 with multiple sclerosis.

The chain links TRBV10-2 to TRBJ2-3; no firm D call. The ends were cut back, 8 bases at V and 0 bases at J, with 12 bases in the middle. The CDR3 has 14 amino acids. Per germline, CDR1 WSHSY and CDR2 SAAADI. CDR3 sequence (DNA): TGCGCCAGCTACCCAGCAGCTAGCACAGATACGCAGTATTTT. This gives the protein CASYPAASTDTQYF.

Only a few counts were recorded for this clonotype. The chain recombines TRBV7-8 with TRBJ2-1; 8 nucleotides agree with TRBD2. Germline CDR1 SGHVS, CDR2 FQNEAQ. The CDR3 runs 16 residues. The trim removed 5 bases at V and 5 bases at J, leaving 11 bases unmatched. The CDR3 DNA reads as TGTGCCAGCAGCGCCAATCCGGGACTAGATAACAATGAGCAGTTCTTC. Amino acid sequence: CASSANPGLDNNEQFF.

The rearrangement uses TRBV5-1 and TRBJ2-5; 10 bases map to TRBD2. Germline assignment: CDR1 SGHRS and CDR2 YFSETQ. The CDR3 runs to 15 residues. V lost 1 base, J lost 5 bases, and 5 bases stayed unmatched. The DNA of the CDR3 is TGCGCCAGCAGCTTGCTAGCGGGAGAATTGGAGACCCAGTACTTC. Its translation is CASSLLAGELETQYF.

This rearrangement joins TRBV5-1 to TRBJ2-7; 9 nucleotides agree with TRBD1. After removal of 4 bases from V and 3 bases from J, the junction contained 5 bases not matched to a gene. CDR1 and CDR2 (germline): SGHRS, YFSETQ. CDR3 size: 14 residues. For the CDR3, the DNA is TGCGCCAGCAGCAACCCGGACAGGGGCTACGAGCAGTACTTC. Translating it yields CASSNPDRGYEQYF. The variable domain in full, completed from reference TRBV5-1 and TRBJ2-7, reads KAGVTQTPRYLIKTRGQQVTLSCSPISGHRSVSWYQQTPGQGLQFLFEYFSETQRNKGNFPGRFSGRQFSNSRSEMNVSTLELGDSALYLCASSNPDRGYEQYFGPGTRLTVT.

This chain joins TRBV6-1 and TRBJ2-1; 16 bases are shared with TRBD2. The CDR3 contains 14 residues. V gave up 11 bases and J gave up 14 bases; unmatched junction bases: 12. CDR1 and CDR2 (germline): MNHNS, SASEGT. In DNA, the CDR3 is TGTGCCGCGTCCGGGACTAGCGGGGGGGCATGGGAGTTCTTC. Protein product: CAASGTSGGAWEFF.

This clonotype was detected a few times. The genes are TRBV5-1 and TRBJ2-5; D may be TRBD1 (5 bases). CDR3 length: 16 residues. The germline V gene encodes CDR1 SGHRS and CDR2 YFSETQ. Trimming removed 2 bases at V and 5 bases at J, with 19 bases between. The CDR3 is CASSFSGRGAGETQYF. The CDR3 nucleotides are TGCGCCAGCAGCTTCTCAGGAAGGGGCGCCGGGGAGACCCAGTACTTC.

The rearrangement uses TRBV12-3 or TRBV12-4 and TRBJ1-5, with D possibly matching TRBD1 (6 bases). The CDR3 contains 16 residues. Between the trimmed V and J ends, which lost 3 bases and 1 base, there was a span of 13 bases. CDR3 loop: CASSFEGDESNQPQHF. CDR3 bases: TGTGCCAGCAGTTTTGAGGGGGATGAAAGCAATCAGCCCCAGCATTTT.

This chain uses TRBV20-1 with TRBJ1-2; perhaps TRBD1 as D (5 bases). CDR3 length equals 13 residues. From germline, CDR1 is DFQATT and CDR2 SNEGSKA (reference sequence). CDR3 protein: CGTSDGGKYGYTF. The CDR3 nucleotides read TGCGGGACCAGCGATGGGGGGAAATATGGCTACACCTTC.

This rearrangement joins TRBV20-1 to TRBJ1-2, with 7 positions matching TRBD1. The germline V gene encodes CDR1 DFQATT and CDR2 SNEGSKA (reference sequence). With 3 bases clipped from V and 2 bases from J, the junction kept 3 bases outside the gene matches. The CDR3 is 13 amino acids. DNA of the CDR3: TGCAGTGCTAGTGTACAGGGGAACTATGGCTACACCTTC. Residues: CSASVQGNYGYTF.

This clonotype has just a few counts. The CDR3 sequence: CASSLEQGLWPEAFF. The CDR3 nucleotides read TGCGCCAGCAGCTTGGAGCAGGGGCTTTGGCCTGAAGCTTTCTTT. The chain has TRBV5-1 and TRBJ1-1; tentatively, D is TRBD1 (6 bases). V lost 0 bases to trimming and J lost 6 bases, with 15 bases between them. The CDR3 covers 15 residues. CDR1 is SGHRS, CDR2 YFSETQ, per germline.

Comment on this clonotype: Relative to the germline gene, one junction end is altered; a read error may explain this. The chain couples TRBV7-7 to TRBJ1-4; D gene ambiguous. The CDR3 extends over 13 amino acids. Germline V lookup: CDR1 SSHAT, CDR2 FNYEAQ (reference sequence). The CDR3 spells CASSLDDRTKLFF. The CDR3, as DNA: TGTGCTAGCAGCTTAGACGATCGGACGAAACTGTTTTTT.

This clonotype was detected once. The V gene is TRBV5-1, the J gene TRBJ2-1; D might be TRBD2 (5 bases). This CDR3 is 16 amino acids long. CDR1 and CDR2 (germline): SGHRS, YFSETQ. V shed 3 bases and J shed 1 base, with 14 bases lying between them. The CDR3 nucleotides read TGCGCCAGCAGCTCGGGCGGCAGCGGTTCCTACAATGAGCAGTTCTTC. It specifies CASSSGGSGSYNEQFF.

V usage is TRBV15 and J usage is TRBJ2-7; 8 nucleotides match TRBD2. This CDR3 is built from 15 residues. J lost 3 bases, V lost 0 bases, and 4 bases had no gene match. Germline CDR1 LNHNV, CDR2 YYDKDF (reference sequence). CDR3 nucleotide sequence: TGTGCCACCAGCAGAGATGACCGGGAGGGCTACGAGCAGTACTTC. This codes for CATSRDDREGYEQYF.

V and J are TRBV11-2 and TRBJ2-5, with D maybe TRBD2 (5 bases). The CDR3 runs 13 residues. The germline V and J ends were trimmed by 8 bases and 2 bases, with 12 bases remaining between them. Germline V gives CDR1 SGHAT, CDR2 FQNNGV. CDR3 sequence (DNA): TGTGCCAGCGGCCGAAGAGGGCAAGAGACCCAGTACTTC. Protein: CASGRRGQETQYF.

In this sample, this clonotype turned up a few times. The CDR3 loop reads CASSDSRGTSTQYF. The CDR3 DNA sequence: TGTGCCAGCAGTGACTCCCGGGGGACCTCCACCCAGTACTTC. The rearrangement links TRBV6-1 to TRBJ2-5; possibly TRBD2 for D (6 bases). The V end lost 3 bases, the J end lost 8 bases, and 16 bases lay between the germline ends. Per the germline V gene, CDR1 is MNHNS and CDR2 is SASEGT. The CDR3 length is 14 residues.

The chain uses TRBV28 and TRBJ2-7; 10 bases are a match to TRBD2. The V gene end was trimmed by 6 bases and the J gene end by 4 bases; junction bases not matched to a gene: 9. The germline CDR1 and CDR2 sequences are MDHEN and SYDVKM. This CDR3 is built from 15 residues. CDR3 sequence (DNA): TGTGCCAGCAGCTCTCCAGCGGGAGGGGGTTACGAGCAGTACTTC. Protein: CASSSPAGGGYEQYF.

This clonotype was counted only a few times. The chain combines TRBV6-6 with TRBJ2-5, with D unresolved. The V gene's germline CDR1 is MNHNY and CDR2 SVGAGI (reference sequence). V shed 7 bases and J shed 6 bases, with 15 bases lying between them. The CDR3 length is 13 residues. The CDR3 DNA follows: TGTGCCAGCATCGGGCTTGTGGCAAAGACCCAGTACTTC. This codes for CASIGLVAKTQYF.

This clonotype was seen only a few times. The CDR3 DNA reads as TGTGCCAGCAGCCGCTATAGCGGGCCCAACCTCCCAGATACGCAGTATTTT. Protein product: CASSRYSGPNLPDTQYF. This chain connects TRBV21-1 to TRBJ2-3; the tabulated D call, TRBD2, remains unverified against the DNA. TRBV21-1 is tagged as a pseudogene. The CDR3 loop spans 17 amino acids.

The rearrangement uses TRBV7-2 and TRBJ2-1; TRBD2 agrees at 9 bases. The CDR3 is 17 residues long. Germline V lookup: CDR1 SGHTA, CDR2 FQGNSA. J was trimmed by 7 bases and V by 5 bases; bases with no gene match: 15. This CDR3 is CASSRRLAEGILNEQFF. DNA of the CDR3: TGTGCCAGCAGCCGCAGACTAGCGGAAGGGATATTGAATGAGCAGTTCTTC.

This clonotype was counted only a few times. The chain links TRBV20-1 to TRBJ2-7; unclear D gene. The germline V gene encodes CDR1 DFQATT and CDR2 SNEGSKA (reference sequence). V shed 3 bases and J shed 3 bases, with 15 bases lying between them. The CDR3 sequence is 14 residues long. CDR3 sequence: CSARDLHSLYEQYF. The CDR3 DNA is TGCAGTGCTAGGGACCTCCACTCCCTCTACGAGCAGTACTTC.

This clonotype was seen a few times. The V gene is TRBV20-1, the J gene TRBJ1-2; a possible D gene is TRBD1 (5 bases). This CDR3 is 14 amino acids long. Germline lookup yields CDR1 DFQATT and CDR2 SNEGSKA (reference sequence). With 6 bases removed from V and 1 base from J, the gap between germline ends came to 15 bases. Here the CDR3 reads CSASWDPVNYGYTF. The CDR3, as DNA: TGCAGTGCCAGCTGGGACCCAGTTAACTATGGCTACACCTTC.

This clonotype has a count of ten or more. This chain uses TRBV29-1 with TRBJ2-4, with 7 bases lining up with TRBD2. V lost 5 bases to trimming and J lost 1 base; unmatched junction nucleotides: 2. Germline loops: CDR1 SQVTM, CDR2 ANQGSEA. CDR3 length equals 13 residues. CDR3 DNA sequence: TGCAGCGTTTCCGGGGGGGCCAAAAACATTCAGTACTTC. This gives the protein CSVSGGAKNIQYF.

The V and J genes are TRBV7-2 and TRBJ2-1; unclear D gene. V was shortened by 5 bases and J by 5 bases, with 28 bases between the two germline ends. The CDR3 is 19 residues long. Germline CDR1 reads SGHTA; CDR2 reads FQGNSA. The CDR3 nucleotides are TGTGCCAGCAGCCCCCTTCTAGAGTCGCGTAGTTATTGGGACAATGAGCAGTTCTTC. Protein product: CASSPLLESRSYWDNEQFF.